The 3 T cell receptor beta chains in this list originate from one sample, sequenced in a study of T cell repertoires in cytomegalovirus infection. Each CDR3 protein gets one entry after TCRdb re-called the reads with MiXCR. This sample has approximately 140,000 distinct CDR3 sequences, with approximately 5.9% found just once. Sequencing was carried out using PBMCs. These receptors were taken from a human donor in good health (CMV status not recorded). Some clones in this sample may be carry-over from other donors' samples.

This clonotype was counted many times. The chain employs TRBV7-2 and TRBJ2-7, with a possible D match to TRBD2 (5 bases). The CDR3 has 14 residues. Germline CDR1 is SGHTA and CDR2 is FQGNSA. Trimming stripped 2 bases from V and 4 bases from J, with 12 bases between. The CDR3: CASSLRLAGYEQYF. Written as DNA, the CDR3 is TGTGCCAGCAGCTTACGGCTAGCTGGGTACGAGCAGTACTTC.

This clonotype was recorded many times. J is TRBJ2-1 and V is TRBV7-2, with D unresolved. Germline V gene sequence: CDR1 SGHTA, CDR2 FQGNSA. The CDR3 runs to 15 residues. With 4 bases removed from V and 0 bases from J, the gap between germline ends came to 10 bases. The CDR3 DNA follows: TGTGCCAGCAGCTCATTCAGAGACTCCTACAATGAGCAGTTCTTC. Its translation: CASSSFRDSYNEQFF.

This clonotype has at least ten counts. The chain is built from TRBV7-2 and TRBJ2-3; TRBD2 matches 7 bases. The germline V gene has CDR1 SGHTA and CDR2 FQGNSA. The V gene end was trimmed by 4 bases and the J gene end by 3 bases; junction bases not matched to a gene: 7. This CDR3 is built from 15 residues. The CDR3 DNA reads as TGTGCCAGCAGCTGGTCGGGGGGTCAAACAGATACGCAGTATTTT. Residues: CASSWSGGQTDTQYF.